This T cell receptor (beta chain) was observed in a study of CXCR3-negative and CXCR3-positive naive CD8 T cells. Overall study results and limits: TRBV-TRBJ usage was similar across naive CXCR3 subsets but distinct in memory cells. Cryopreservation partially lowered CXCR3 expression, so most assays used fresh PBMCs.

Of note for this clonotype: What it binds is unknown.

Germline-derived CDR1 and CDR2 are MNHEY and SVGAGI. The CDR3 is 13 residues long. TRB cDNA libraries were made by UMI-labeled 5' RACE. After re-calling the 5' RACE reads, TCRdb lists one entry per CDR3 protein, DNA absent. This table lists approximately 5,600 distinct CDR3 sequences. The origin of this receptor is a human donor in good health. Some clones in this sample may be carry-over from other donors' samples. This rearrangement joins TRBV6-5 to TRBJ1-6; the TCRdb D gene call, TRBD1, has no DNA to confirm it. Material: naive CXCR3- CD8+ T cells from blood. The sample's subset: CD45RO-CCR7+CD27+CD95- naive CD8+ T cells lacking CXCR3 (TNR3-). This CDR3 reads CASTLHRGSPLHF.